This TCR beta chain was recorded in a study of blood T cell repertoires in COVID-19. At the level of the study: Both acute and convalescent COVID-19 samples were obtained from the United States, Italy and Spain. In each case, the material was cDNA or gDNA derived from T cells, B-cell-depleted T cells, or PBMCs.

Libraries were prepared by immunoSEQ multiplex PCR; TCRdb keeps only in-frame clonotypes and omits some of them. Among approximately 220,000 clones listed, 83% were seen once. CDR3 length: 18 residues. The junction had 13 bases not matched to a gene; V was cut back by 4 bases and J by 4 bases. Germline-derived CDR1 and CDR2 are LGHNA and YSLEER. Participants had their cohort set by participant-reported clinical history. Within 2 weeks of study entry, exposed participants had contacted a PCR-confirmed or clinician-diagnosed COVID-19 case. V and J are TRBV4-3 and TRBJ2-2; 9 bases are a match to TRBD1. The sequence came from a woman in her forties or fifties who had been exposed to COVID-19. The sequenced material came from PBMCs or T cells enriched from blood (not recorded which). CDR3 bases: TGCGCCAGCAGCCCGGGACCGGGACAGGGATCCCGCACCGGGGAGCTGTTTTTT. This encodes CASSPGPGQGSRTGELFF.